These T cell receptor beta chains were read from a single sample in a study of T cell clonotyping in hematopoietic cell transplantation. Profiled with immunoSEQ multiplex PCR; TCRdb holds only in-frame clones, not every one. The data hold some 29,000 clones, with around 90% observed a single time. Source: PBMCs, taken 100 days after allogeneic stem cell transplant. These receptors all stem from a female patient between 50 and 59 years old who had an allogeneic stem cell transplant from a related donor, so the T cells may come from the graft donor. Some clones in this sample may be carry-over from other donors' samples. Both conserved end residues are part of each CDR3. Fields, in order: clone size, D gene, J gene, V gene, CDR3 protein, CDR3 DNA. A D gene is named only where the DNA matches it firmly. The listing skips clone size in some rows; elsewhere it reads once, few, many or a size class.

-,TRBD1,TRBJ2-6,TRBV13,CASSPESGTDSGANVLTF,TGTGCCAGCAGCCCAGAGTCCGGGACAGACTCTGGGGCCAACGTCCTGACTTTC
-,-,TRBJ2-1,TRBV10-3,CAISESRMRGEYNEQFF,TGTGCCATCAGTGAGTCGAGGATGCGCGGGGAGTACAATGAGCAGTTCTTC
-,TRBD1,TRBJ2-2,TRBV4-1,CASSQVRVPGQANTGELFF,TGCGCCAGCAGCCAAGTTCGTGTTCCGGGACAGGCTAACACCGGGGAGCTGTTTTTT
-,-,TRBJ1-1,TRBV6-5,CASSSFAEAFF,TGTGCCAGCAGTTCTTTCGCTGAAGCTTTCTTT
-,-,TRBJ1-1,TRBV28,CASSNRENTEAFF,TGTGCCAGCAGTAACAGGGAAAACACTGAAGCTTTCTTT
few,-,TRBJ1-5,TRBV6-1,CASREIARRPQHF,TGTGCCAGCAGGGAAATTGCGAGGAGGCCCCAGCATTTT
-,-,TRBJ2-7,TRBV13,CASSGRSSYEQYF,TGTGCCAGCAGCGGACGGTCCTCCTACGAGCAGTACTTC
-,TRBD2,TRBJ2-2,TRBV5-1,CASSLFPVASGDGELFF,TGCGCCAGCAGCTTGTTCCCTGTCGCTAGCGGGGACGGGGAGCTGTTTTTT
-,-,TRBJ1-2,TRBV4-1,CASSQVPDSSLGGYTF,TGCGCCAGCAGCCAGGTCCCGGACAGCTCTCTCGGGGGCTACACCTTC
-,-,TRBJ2-7,TRBV6-5,CASSRYYEQYF,TGTGCCAGCAGCCGATACTACGAGCAGTACTTC
-,-,TRBJ1-1,TRBV6-5,CASSYSGGRTEAFF,TGTGCCAGCAGTTACTCAGGGGGGCGGACTGAAGCTTTCTTT
-,-,TRBJ2-1,TRBV6-4,CASSEGGDPYNEQFF,TGTGCCAGCAGTGAGGGCGGGGATCCCTACAATGAGCAGTTCTTC
-,TRBD2,TRBJ2-7,TRBV14,CASSQGLAGGRQYF,TGTGCCAGCAGCCAAGGTCTAGCGGGGGGGCGTCAGTACTTC
-,TRBD1,TRBJ2-7,TRBV7-6,CASSASGTGRSYEQYF,TGTGCCAGCAGCGCCTCCGGGACAGGACGTTCCTACGAGCAGTACTTC
-,-,TRBJ2-2,TRBV7-8,CASSLRRAVTGELFF,TGTGCCAGCAGCTTACGGAGGGCGGTCACCGGGGAGCTGTTTTTT
-,TRBD1,TRBJ1-5,TRBV13,CASSLYGQVPQHF,TGTGCCAGCAGCTTATACGGACAGGTGCCCCAGCATTTT
-,-,TRBJ1-1,TRBV6-1,CASSGDLQNTEAFF,TGTGCCAGCAGCGGGGATCTCCAGAACACTGAAGCTTTCTTT